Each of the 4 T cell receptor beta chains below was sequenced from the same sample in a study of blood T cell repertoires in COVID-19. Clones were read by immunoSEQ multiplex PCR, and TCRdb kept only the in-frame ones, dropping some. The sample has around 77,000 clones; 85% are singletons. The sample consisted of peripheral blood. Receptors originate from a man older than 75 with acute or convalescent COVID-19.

CDR3: CASSAARAGDGNTIYF. Here the CDR3 DNA reads TGTGCCAGCAGTGCCGCCCGGGCAGGGGATGGAAACACCATATATTTT. This chain joins TRBV6-1 and TRBJ1-3, with a possible D match to TRBD1 (6 bases). The CDR3 loop spans 16 amino acids. V shed 4 bases and J shed 3 bases, with 16 bases lying between them. CDR1 and CDR2 (germline): MNHNS, SASEGT.

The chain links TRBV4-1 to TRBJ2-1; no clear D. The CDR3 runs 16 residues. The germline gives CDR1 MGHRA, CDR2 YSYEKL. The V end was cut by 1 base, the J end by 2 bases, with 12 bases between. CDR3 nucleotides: TGCGCCAGCAGCCAAGTTCCCCTGCGAACCTACAATGAGCAGTTCTTC. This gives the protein CASSQVPLRTYNEQFF.

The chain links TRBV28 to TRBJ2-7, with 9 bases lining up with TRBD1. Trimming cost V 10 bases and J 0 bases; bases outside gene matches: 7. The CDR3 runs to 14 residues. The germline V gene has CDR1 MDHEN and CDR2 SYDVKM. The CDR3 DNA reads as TGTGCCACCCTCCGGGACAGGGTCTCCTACGAGCAGTACTTC. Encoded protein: CATLRDRVSYEQYF.

CDR3 in DNA: TGTGCCAGCAGTTTAATGCGCGATCAGCCCCAGCATTTT. Its translation is CASSLMRDQPQHF. J is TRBJ1-5 and V is TRBV27; the D is unclear. V shed 2 bases and J shed 5 bases, with 7 bases lying between them. Per germline, CDR1 MNHEY and CDR2 SMNVEV (reference sequence). The CDR3 consists of 13 residues.